These 20 T cell receptor beta chains came from one sample sequenced in a study of identical twins. TCRdb used MiXCR to reprocess the 5' RACE reads, holding one entry per CDR3 protein. The sample has hundreds of thousands of distinct CDR3 sequences, about 12% seen once. These same records also appear under a second study, on yellow fever vaccine responses in identical twins.

Sequenced input: CD8+ T cells sorted from blood. These receptors were obtained from a woman between 18 and 29 years old in good health.

This clonotype was counted only a few times. This chain joins TRBV20-1 and TRBJ2-1, with D maybe TRBD2 (7 bases). Germline lookup yields CDR1 DFQATT and CDR2 SNEGSKA (reference sequence). Deletions cut 1 base from V and 10 bases from J, with 44 bases between. The CDR3 sequence is 23 residues long. Here the CDR3 DNA reads TGCAGTGCTAGAGGATCCATATGGGGGCGGTCAGGTAGCAAGGCGGGAGCTCCAGAGGAGCAGTTCTTC. Its translation: CSARGSIWGRSGSKAGAPEEQFF.

This clonotype showed up just a few times. This chain links TRBV29-1 with TRBJ2-7; 13 positions agree with TRBD2. This CDR3 has 14 residues. Germline trimming cut 6 bases from V and 1 base from J; bases unmatched to any gene: 3. From germline, CDR1 is SQVTM and CDR2 ANQGSEA. The CDR3 loop reads CSVRTSGSSYEQYF. The DNA of the CDR3 is TGCAGCGTGAGGACTAGCGGGAGTTCCTACGAGCAGTACTTC.

This clonotype was found a few times. J is TRBJ1-6 and V is TRBV7-9; D uncertain. V was cut by 2 bases and J by 9 bases, with 8 bases left in between. CDR3 size: 13 residues. CDR1 is SEHNR and CDR2 is FQNEAQ in the germline V gene (reference sequence). CDR3 amino acids: CASSLWRGSPLHF. The DNA of the CDR3 is TGTGCCAGCAGCTTATGGCGGGGTTCACCCCTCCACTTT.

In this sample, this clonotype turned up a few times. This chain joins TRBV5-6 and TRBJ1-1; D is unresolved. Trimming took off 3 bases at V and 1 base at J, with 13 bases between the two ends. The CDR3 is 15 residues long. Germline V gene lookup returns CDR1 SGHDT and CDR2 YYEEEE. The CDR3 nucleotides read TGTGCCAGCAGCTCATCTAAACCTGGGAACACTGAAGCTTTCTTT. This translates into CASSSSKPGNTEAFF.

The chain uses TRBV6-1 and TRBJ2-5, with D perhaps TRBD2 (6 bases). V shed 6 bases and J shed 4 bases, with 18 bases lying between them. Germline CDR1 reads MNHNS; CDR2 reads SASEGT. This CDR3 is 15 amino acids long. As DNA, the CDR3 is TGTGCCAGCAGCGCCCCTTTCTTGGGAGGAGAGACCCAGTACTTC. Its protein is CASSAPFLGGETQYF.

Concerning this clonotype: At one boundary the junction diverges from the germline segment, which might be a read error. The J gene is TRBJ2-1, the V gene TRBV11-2; 12 bases match TRBD2. The CDR3 spans 23 residues. Germline CDR1 is SGHAT and CDR2 is FQNNGV. As DNA, the CDR3 is TGTGCCAGCAGCTGGGATCCGGCCCCCGCGAGTTCTGGGACTAGCGGGCTTGGAAATGAGCAGTTTTTC. Translation gives CASSWDPAPASSGTSGLGNEQFF.

This clonotype was picked up a small number of times. The J gene is TRBJ2-1, the V gene TRBV5-1, with a tentative D call TRBD2 (5 bases). Germline CDR1 and CDR2: SGHRS and YFSETQ. The CDR3 totals 18 residues. V was trimmed by 3 bases and J by 6 bases, leaving 25 bases between them. The CDR3 nucleotides read TGCGCCAGCAGCTCACACGAAGTCGACTACCTCCGGGGCAATGAGCAGTTCTTC. Translated, it gives CASSSHEVDYLRGNEQFF.

The V gene is TRBV4-1, the J gene TRBJ2-5; D might be TRBD2 (6 bases). CDR1 MGHRA and CDR2 YSYEKL come from the germline V gene. V was clipped by 4 bases and J by 0 bases, with 15 bases between them. The CDR3 loop spans 16 amino acids. CDR3 nucleotide sequence: TGCGCCAGCAGCCCCGTGCTAGCGCGGTACCAAGAGACCCAGTACTTC. Translating it yields CASSPVLARYQETQYF.

This clonotype came up many times. The V gene is TRBV12-3 or TRBV12-4, the J gene TRBJ1-2; no clear D gene. The germline V and J ends were trimmed by 3 bases and 0 bases, with 5 bases remaining between them. This CDR3 comprises 13 residues. For the CDR3, the DNA is TGTGCCAGCAGTTTTGTTTCTAACTATGGCTACACCTTC. It specifies CASSFVSNYGYTF.

The rearrangement uses TRBV5-5 and TRBJ1-5; 7 bases are shared with TRBD1. V shed 0 bases, J shed 11 bases, and the junction held 11 bases outside the gene matches. Looked up from germline, CDR1 is SGHKS and CDR2 is YYEKEE (reference sequence). The CDR3 contains 15 residues. The chain's CDR3 is CASSLGSLTGESQHF. Here the CDR3 DNA reads TGTGCCAGCAGCTTGGGGTCCCTAACAGGGGAGTCCCAGCATTTT.

CDR3 in DNA: TGTGCCAGCAGCAGGGTAGGGATGAACACTGAAGCTTTCTTT. Translating it yields CASSRVGMNTEAFF. The V and J genes are TRBV27 and TRBJ1-1; the D gene is possibly TRBD1 (5 bases). The CDR3 length is 14 residues. Between the trimmed V and J ends, which lost 6 bases and 0 bases, there was a span of 11 bases. CDR1 is MNHEY and CDR2 is SMNVEV in the germline V gene (reference sequence).

This clonotype was counted at least ten times. The chain employs TRBV20-1 and TRBJ2-1, with 16 bases that match TRBD2. The V and J ends lost 0 bases and 8 bases, in that order; junction bases with no gene match: 1. The CDR3 length is 15 residues. Germline-derived CDR1 and CDR2 are DFQATT and SNEGSKA (reference sequence). The CDR3 reads CSARDGTSGRDEQFF. The CDR3 nucleotides read TGCAGTGCTAGAGACGGGACTAGCGGGAGGGATGAGCAGTTCTTC.

The chain uses TRBV4-1 and TRBJ2-6, with no clear D. This CDR3 contains 15 residues. Germline CDR1 reads MGHRA; CDR2 reads YSYEKL. Between the trimmed V and J ends, which lost 5 bases and 3 bases, there was a span of 11 bases. The CDR3: CASSYVWGGANVLTF. The CDR3 bases are TGCGCCAGCAGCTATGTATGGGGTGGGGCCAACGTCCTGACTTTC.

This sequence joins TRBV5-1 and TRBJ2-1; TRBD2 aligns across 15 bases. V lost 5 bases and J lost 4; bases outside the gene matches: 4. The CDR3 runs to 16 residues. Germline-derived CDR1 and CDR2 are SGHRS and YFSETQ. The CDR3 reads CASRRTSGGVYNEQFF. The CDR3, as DNA: TGCGCCAGCAGACGGACTAGCGGGGGGGTGTACAATGAGCAGTTCTTC.

As concerns this clonotype: Since no conserved phenylalanine or tryptophan closes the CDR3, a read error is the likely cause. V and J are TRBV7-2 and TRBJ2-5; perhaps D is TRBD1 or TRBD2 (5 bases each). Germline CDR1 is SGHTA and CDR2 is FQGNSA. V was clipped by 1 base and J by 5 bases, with 11 bases between them. The CDR3 consists of 14 residues. The CDR3 DNA sequence: TGTGCCAGCAGCTTAGGCGGCAGGGAGGAGACCCAGTACTTA. It specifies CASSLGGREETQYL.

In its sample, this clonotype was seen a few times. The chain combines TRBV10-3 with TRBJ1-2; 8 bases fit TRBD1. The V gene's germline CDR1 is ENHRY and CDR2 SYGVKD. The CDR3 loop spans 16 amino acids. V lost 3 bases and J lost 0; bases outside the gene matches: 6. The CDR3 here is CAISERTGPTNYGYTF. In nucleotides, the CDR3 is TGTGCCATCAGTGAAAGGACAGGGCCAACTAACTATGGCTACACCTTC.

The rearrangement links TRBV9 to TRBJ2-7; D is unclear. Germline V gene data show CDR1 as SGDLS and CDR2 as YYNGEE. The V gene lost 4 bases and the J gene lost 7 bases, with 15 bases spanning the gap. CDR3 length equals 13 residues. As DNA, the CDR3 is TGTGCCAGCAGCCCTCCCTACGGTCAAGAGCAGTACTTC. Protein: CASSPPYGQEQYF. The complete variable domain, with remaining parts taken from reference TRBV9 and TRBJ2-7, reads DSGVTQTPKHLITATGQRVTLRCSPRSGDLSVYWYQQSLDQGLQFLIQYYNGEERAKGNILERFSAQQFPDLHSELNLSSLELGDSALYFCASSPPYGQEQYFGPGTRLTVT.

J is TRBJ2-3 and V is TRBV24-1; 8 bases line up with TRBD1. Looked up from germline, CDR1 is KGHDR and CDR2 is SFDVKD. The CDR3 is made up of 14 amino acids. With 4 bases clipped from V and 5 bases from J, the junction kept 4 bases outside the gene matches. CDR3 bases: TGTGCCACCAGTGACCCAGGGGGCCGAGATACGCAGTATTTT. Translating gives CATSDPGGRDTQYF.

The gene calls are TRBV9 and TRBJ2-2, with D possibly TRBD1 on 5 matching bases. The CDR3 is 15 residues long. With 2 bases removed from V and 9 bases from J, the gap between germline ends came to 17 bases. CDR1 is SGDLS, CDR2 YYNGEE, per germline. This CDR3 reads CASSVRATELRELFF. The CDR3 DNA reads TGTGCCAGCAGCGTCAGGGCTACAGAACTCAGGGAGCTGTTTTTT.

The chain links TRBV6-2 or TRBV6-3 to TRBJ2-1; 7 bases are shared with TRBD2. The germline V gene has CDR1 MNHEY and CDR2 SVGEGT. The length of the CDR3 is 14 residues. V shed 7 bases and J 3 bases; nucleotides not matched to a gene: 6. The CDR3 is CASTPSGIYNEQFF. The DNA of the CDR3 is TGTGCCAGCACCCCAAGCGGGATCTACAATGAGCAGTTCTTC.